This T cell receptor (beta chain) was sequenced during a study of long-term antiretroviral therapy in people with HIV (dated 2022 in TCRdb). Notes on the research overall: Collection of the earliest samples took place about a decade ahead of the 2015 WHO recommendation for immediate ART, at a time when ART was typically delayed until CD4 counts fell. Among the approximately 27 participants with HIV, eleven to twelve were female. Test extractions of a monoclonal T-cell line alongside approximately 34 polyclonal samples showed no cross-contamination during QIAcube processing. A total of about 190 cryopreserved PBMC samples were contributed to the cohort by 30 adults with confirmed HIV infection, with samples collected serially over a mean of roughly six years (range 1-12). A retrospective serial study tested whether changes in peripheral blood TRB repertoire composition and diversity were associated with ART initiation and durable HIV suppression.

To be included, a participant needed at least one PBMC sample from before ART initiation plus at least two post-ART samples. Every participant with HIV received treatment in the United States of America. Cryopreserved samples of about 0.95-11 million PBMC were thawed and washed before DNA extraction. At the time of the earliest PBMC sample for each participant with HIV, ages ranged from roughly 20 to 60 years. PBMC samples from each participant spanned 1-4 timepoints before ART initiation and 2-8 timepoints after ART initiation, with a median of 7 samples. Serial HIV viral load, CD4+ T-cell count, ART history and demographic data were obtained for every participant. Genomic DNA was extracted from unsorted PBMC with a Qiagen kit on a QIAcube, with processing performed in batches of 12 samples. The immunoSEQ hsTCRB v3.0 assay was used at survey level resolution to sequence the TRB variable region. TRB sequencing targeted a depth of 40,000-50,000 T-cell genomes per sample. An Illumina MiSeq with a v3 150-cycle kit was used to sequence the pooled TRB libraries. In the source study's methods: Repertoire analysis ran in R within a reproducible Nextflow workflow covering QC, data transformation and analysis. LymphoSeq2, an R package for exploring AIRR-Seq data, was used to implement custom analyses. A few samples that produced fewer than 5000 total TRB sequences were removed, so some 190 HIV repertoires were analyzed. Among the approximately 180 HIV repertoires that were kept, 59 were collected before ART initiation and around 130 were collected after ART initiation. Each repertoire was downsampled to 5000 TRB nucleotide sequences, and summary statistics were averaged across 100 downsampling iterations. TRB sequences were retained for analysis only if CDR3 regions of at least seven amino acids were present. A Shannon entropy-derived clonality score and the Gini coefficient were used to measure diversity. In the repertoire networks, any two of the top 5000 CDR3 amino acid sequences were linked whenever the two sequences differed by an edit distance of one. GLIPH2 predicted antigen specificity groups and MHC restriction for TRB CDR3 amino acid sequences. To flag known associations with CMV, EBV, HIV or tissue antigens, CDR3 amino acid sequences were compared against VDJdb and McPAS-TCR. Pre-ART, post-ART and control groups were compared with Wilcoxon signed-rank tests and Holm-Bonferroni correction. TCRdb stores this immuneACCESS table with in-frame sequences only. Part of the clones is absent; in the studies checked, under half of the shortfall reflects unresolved V genes, and no reason is known for the rest. V and J calls and clone size are as listed in that table; D and trimming were resolved from the DNA. This sample gives tens of thousands of clones in total; 90% to 95% of them show up just once. The ten largest clones take up about 7.7% of the sample.

Inclusive of the bounding cysteine and phenylalanine, the CDR3 is 13 residues long. Only the CDR3 part of the read is kept: 39 bases, read in frame from the first base. The germline V gene (reference sequence) provides CDR1 SSHAT and CDR2 FNYEAQ. Broad study findings and their caveats: HIV repertoires had narrower CDR3 length ranges than controls, and the network structure suggested an antigen-experienced repertoire that shifted only slightly toward naive after ART. ART initiation was associated with a significant increase in TRB diversity, but diversity stayed significantly below transplant donor controls even after long-term ART. Expanded TRB clones identified before ART initiation dominated the repertoire across all time points, though the dominance fluctuated and decreased in many PLHIV after ART. The samples span the years 2004 to 2017, and the ART regimens used at that time may not be as effective as current regimens. Inferences about post-ART repertoire changes are limited because no data were available on ART adherence, viral resistance or therapy changes. Limited PBMC availability meant only the TCR beta chain was sequenced, without alpha chain pairing. Because pre-ART samples had limited cell numbers, unsorted PBMC were profiled rather than sorted CD4+ and CD8+ T cells.

Details on this clone: Its antigen is currently not known. Germline and junction disagree at one end, which may indicate a read error.

This receptor chain uses TRBV7-7 and TRBJ2-5; 10 nucleotides in the junction match TRBD2. The clonotype comes from a woman between 50 and 59 years old with HIV. The sample was unsorted PBMCs, taken 4.4 years after starting antiretroviral therapy. The CDR3 here reads CASSSAGGETQYF. The DNA sequence is given as TGTGCTAGCAGCTCAGCGGGAGGGGAGACCCAGTACTTC.